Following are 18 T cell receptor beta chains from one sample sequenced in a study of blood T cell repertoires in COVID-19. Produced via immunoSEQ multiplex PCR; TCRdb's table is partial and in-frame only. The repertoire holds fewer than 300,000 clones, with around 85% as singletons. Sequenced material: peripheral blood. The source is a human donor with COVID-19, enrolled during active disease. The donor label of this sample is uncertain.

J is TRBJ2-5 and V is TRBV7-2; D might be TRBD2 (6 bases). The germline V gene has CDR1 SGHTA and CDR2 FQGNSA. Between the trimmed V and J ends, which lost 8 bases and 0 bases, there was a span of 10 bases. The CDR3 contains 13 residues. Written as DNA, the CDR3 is TGTGCCAGCCGGGGGAAGTACCAAGAGACCCAGTACTTC. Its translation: CASRGKYQETQYF.

The DNA for the CDR3 is TGTGCCTCCAATGCAGGTCATGGGGCCAACGTCCTGACTTTC. Its translation: CASNAGHGANVLTF. This chain joins TRBV28 and TRBJ2-6; the D is unclear. Between the trimmed V and J ends, which lost 11 bases and 3 bases, there was a span of 14 bases. The CDR3 totals 14 residues. The germline V gene encodes CDR1 MDHEN and CDR2 SYDVKM.

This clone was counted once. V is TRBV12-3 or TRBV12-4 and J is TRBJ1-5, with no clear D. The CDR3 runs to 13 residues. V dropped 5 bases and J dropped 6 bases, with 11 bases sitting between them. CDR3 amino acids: CASSPPSGQPQHF. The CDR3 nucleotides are TGTGCCAGCAGTCCCCCCTCAGGTCAGCCCCAGCATTTT.

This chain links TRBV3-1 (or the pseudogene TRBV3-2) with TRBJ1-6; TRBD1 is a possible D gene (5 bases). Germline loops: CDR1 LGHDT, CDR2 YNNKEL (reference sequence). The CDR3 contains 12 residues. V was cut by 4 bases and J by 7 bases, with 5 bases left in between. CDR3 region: CASSRTNSPLHF. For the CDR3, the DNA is TGTGCCAGCAGCCGGACAAATTCACCCCTCCACTTT.

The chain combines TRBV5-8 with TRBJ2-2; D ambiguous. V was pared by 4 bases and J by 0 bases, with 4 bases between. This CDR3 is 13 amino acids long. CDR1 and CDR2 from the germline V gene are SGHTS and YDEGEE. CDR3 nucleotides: TGTGCCAGCAGCGTCGCGAACACCGGGGAGCTGTTTTTT. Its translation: CASSVANTGELFF.

This chain's CDR3 is CASSARVGRDNNEQFF. The CDR3 DNA reads TGTGCCAGCAGCGCCCGCGTGGGGAGAGATAACAATGAGCAGTTCTTC. The chain couples TRBV9 to TRBJ2-1, with a weak D call TRBD2 (5 bases). This CDR3 has 16 amino acids. The germline V gene encodes CDR1 SGDLS and CDR2 YYNGEE. Trimming left V 3 bases short and J 5 bases short, with 18 bases between.

The CDR3: CASRLGPANYGYTF. The CDR3 DNA sequence: TGTGCCAGCAGACTGGGGCCGGCTAACTATGGCTACACCTTC. This chain connects TRBV28 to TRBJ1-2; a weak D match, TRBD1 (5 bases). CDR3 length: 14 amino acids. Germline lookup yields CDR1 MDHEN and CDR2 SYDVKM. Trimming removed 6 bases at V and 0 bases at J, with 11 bases between.

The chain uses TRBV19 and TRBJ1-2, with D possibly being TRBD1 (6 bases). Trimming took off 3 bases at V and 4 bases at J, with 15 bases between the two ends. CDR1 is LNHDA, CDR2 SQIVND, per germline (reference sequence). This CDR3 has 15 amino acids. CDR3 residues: CASSIRNRESYGYTF. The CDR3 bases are TGTGCCAGTAGTATTCGGAACAGGGAAAGCTATGGCTACACCTTC.

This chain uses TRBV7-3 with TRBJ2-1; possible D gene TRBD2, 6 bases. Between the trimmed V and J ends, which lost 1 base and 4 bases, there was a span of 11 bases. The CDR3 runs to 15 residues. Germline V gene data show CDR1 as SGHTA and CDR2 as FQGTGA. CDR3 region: CASSLSPSEYNEQFF. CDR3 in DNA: TGTGCCAGCAGCTTAAGCCCTAGCGAGTACAATGAGCAGTTCTTC.

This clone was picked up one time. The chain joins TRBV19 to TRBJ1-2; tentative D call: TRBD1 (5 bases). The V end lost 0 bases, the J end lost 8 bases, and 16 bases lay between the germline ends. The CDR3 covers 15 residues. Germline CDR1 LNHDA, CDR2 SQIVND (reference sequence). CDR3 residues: CASSIDPGNRRGYTF. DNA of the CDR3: TGTGCCAGTAGTATAGATCCAGGGAATCGGCGGGGCTACACCTTC. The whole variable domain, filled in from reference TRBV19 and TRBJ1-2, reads DGGITQSPKYLFRKEGQNVTLSCEQNLNHDAMYWYRQDPGQGLRLIYYSQIVNDFQKGDIAEGYSVSREKKESFPLTVTSAQKNPTAFYLCASSIDPGNRRGYTFGSGTRLTVV.

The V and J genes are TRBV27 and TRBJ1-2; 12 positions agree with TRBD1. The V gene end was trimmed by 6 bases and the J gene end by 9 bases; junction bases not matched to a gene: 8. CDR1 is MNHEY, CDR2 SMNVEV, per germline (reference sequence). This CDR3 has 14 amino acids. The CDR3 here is CASSHGTGGASYTF. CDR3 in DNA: TGTGCCAGCAGCCATGGGACAGGGGGCGCGAGCTACACCTTC.

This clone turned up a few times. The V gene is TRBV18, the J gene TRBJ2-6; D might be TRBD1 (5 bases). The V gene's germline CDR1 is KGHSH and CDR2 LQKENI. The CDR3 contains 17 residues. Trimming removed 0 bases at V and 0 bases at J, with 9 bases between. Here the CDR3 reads CASSPPQGSSGANVLTF. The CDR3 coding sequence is TGTGCCAGCTCACCACCCCAGGGCAGCTCTGGGGCCAACGTCCTGACTTTC.

The CDR3 loop is CASSPRQGALTEAFF. The CDR3 nucleotides are TGTGCCAGCAGCCCCCGACAGGGGGCGTTAACTGAAGCTTTCTTT. The genes are TRBV9 and TRBJ1-1, with 10 bases that match TRBD1. Unmatched junction bases numbered 8, after V lost 4 bases and J lost 5 bases. The germline V gene has CDR1 SGDLS and CDR2 YYNGEE. The CDR3 consists of 15 residues.

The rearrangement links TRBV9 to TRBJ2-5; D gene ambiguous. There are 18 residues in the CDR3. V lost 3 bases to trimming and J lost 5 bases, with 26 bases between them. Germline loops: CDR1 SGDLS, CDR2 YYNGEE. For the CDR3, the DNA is TGTGCCAGCAGCGGCCCCCTCCACCTACTCGATTTTTCGGAGACCCAGTACTTC. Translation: CASSGPLHLLDFSETQYF.

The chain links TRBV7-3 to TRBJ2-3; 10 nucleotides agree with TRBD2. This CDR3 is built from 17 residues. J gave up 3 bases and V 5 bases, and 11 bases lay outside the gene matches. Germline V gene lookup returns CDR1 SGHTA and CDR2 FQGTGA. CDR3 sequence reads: CASSPWGLAGATDTQYF. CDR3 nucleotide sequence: TGTGCCAGCAGCCCTTGGGGCCTAGCGGGAGCTACAGATACGCAGTATTTT.

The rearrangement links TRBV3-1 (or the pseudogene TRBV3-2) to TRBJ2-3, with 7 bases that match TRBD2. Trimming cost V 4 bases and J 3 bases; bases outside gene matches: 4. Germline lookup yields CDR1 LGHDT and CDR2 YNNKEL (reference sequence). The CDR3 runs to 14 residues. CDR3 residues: CASSPGGSTDTQYF. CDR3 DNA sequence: TGTGCCAGCAGCCCAGGCGGGAGTACAGATACGCAGTATTTT.

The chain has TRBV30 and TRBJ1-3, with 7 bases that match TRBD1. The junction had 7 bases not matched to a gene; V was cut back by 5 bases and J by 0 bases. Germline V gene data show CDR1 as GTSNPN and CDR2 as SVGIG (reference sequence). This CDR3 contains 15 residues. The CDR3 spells CAWGSGTVSGNTIYF. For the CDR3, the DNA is TGTGCCTGGGGGTCCGGGACAGTCTCTGGAAACACCATATATTTT.

The chain's CDR3 is CASSLYSAGGRGTQYF. The CDR3 nucleotides are TGTGCCAGCAGCTTATATTCAGCGGGAGGGCGGGGTACGCAGTATTTT. V is TRBV13 and J is TRBJ2-3; the match to TRBD2 covers 10 bases. The CDR3 spans 16 residues. The junction had 10 bases not matched to a gene; V was cut back by 2 bases and J by 8 bases. Germline-derived CDR1 and CDR2 are PRHDT and FYEKMQ (reference sequence).